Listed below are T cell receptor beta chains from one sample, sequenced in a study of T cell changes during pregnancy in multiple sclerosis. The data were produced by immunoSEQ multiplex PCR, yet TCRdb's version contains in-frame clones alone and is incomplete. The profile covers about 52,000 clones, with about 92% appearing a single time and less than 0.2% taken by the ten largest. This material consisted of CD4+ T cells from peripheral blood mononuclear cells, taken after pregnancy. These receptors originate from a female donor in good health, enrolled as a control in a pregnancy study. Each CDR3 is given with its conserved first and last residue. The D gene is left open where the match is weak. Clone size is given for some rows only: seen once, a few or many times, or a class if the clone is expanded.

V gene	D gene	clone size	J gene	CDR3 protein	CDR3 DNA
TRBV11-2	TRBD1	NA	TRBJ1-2	CASSSLGDRNYGYTF	TGTGCCAGCAGCTCACTGGGGGACAGAAACTATGGCTACACCTTC
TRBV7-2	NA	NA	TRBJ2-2	CASSLAPGVPGELFF	TGTGCCAGCAGCTTAGCGCCCGGGGTTCCCGGGGAGCTGTTTTTT
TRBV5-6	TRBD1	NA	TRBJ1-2	CASSSYRTGVDYTF	TGTGCCAGCAGCTCCTACCGGACAGGGGTTGACTACACCTTC
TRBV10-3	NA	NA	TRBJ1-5	CAISESGGYQPQHF	TGTGCCATCAGTGAGTCTGGGGGGTATCAGCCCCAGCATTTT
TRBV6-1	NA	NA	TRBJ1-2	CASRQGQGYTF	TGTGCCAGCAGACAGGGTCAAGGCTACACCTTC
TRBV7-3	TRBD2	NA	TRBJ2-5	CASSYTSGQETQYF	TGTGCCAGCAGCTACACTAGCGGTCAAGAGACCCAGTACTTC
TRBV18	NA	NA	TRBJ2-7	CASSPSPGLARNEQYF	TGTGCCAGCTCACCTTCTCCTGGGCTCGCTCGGAACGAGCAGTACTTC
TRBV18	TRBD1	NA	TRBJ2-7	CASSPQVGQGVYEQYF	TGTGCCAGCTCACCACAGGTGGGACAGGGGGTATACGAGCAGTACTTC
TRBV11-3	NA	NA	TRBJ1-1	CASSFGPNTEAFF	TGTGCCAGCAGCTTTGGGCCGAACACTGAAGCTTTCTTT
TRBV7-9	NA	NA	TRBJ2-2	CASSLAGGGGTGELFF	TGTGCCAGCAGCTTAGCTGGCGGGGGCGGTACCGGGGAGCTGTTTTTT
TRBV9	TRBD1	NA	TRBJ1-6	CASSSRDRDYNSPLHF	TGTGCCAGCAGCTCCCGGGACAGGGACTATAATTCACCCCTCCACTTT
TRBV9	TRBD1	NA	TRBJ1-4	CASSGGKGASNEKLFF	TGTGCCAGCAGCGGAGGAAAGGGGGCGTCTAATGAAAAACTGTTTTTT
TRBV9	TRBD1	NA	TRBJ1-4	CASSVGQGGYEKLFF	TGTGCCAGCAGCGTAGGTCAGGGGGGATATGAAAAACTGTTTTTT
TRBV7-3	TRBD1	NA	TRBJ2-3	CASSLRQGGTDTQYF	TGTGCCAGCAGCTTACGACAGGGCGGAACAGATACGCAGTATTTT
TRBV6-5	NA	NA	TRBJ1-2	CASSTRGYGYTF	TGTGCCAGCAGCACTAGGGGGTATGGCTACACCTTC
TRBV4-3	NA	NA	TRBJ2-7	CASSRQGGSYEQYF	TGCGCCAGCAGCCGGCAGGGGGGCTCCTACGAGCAGTACTTC
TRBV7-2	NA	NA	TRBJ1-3	CASSSGPSSGNTIYF	TGTGCCAGCAGCTCTGGGCCGAGCTCTGGAAACACCATATATTTT
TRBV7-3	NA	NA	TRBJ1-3	CASSKSDRSFGNTIYF	TGTGCCAGCAGTAAGTCGGACAGATCATTCGGAAACACCATATATTTT
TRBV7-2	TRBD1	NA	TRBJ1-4	CASSLYRGPATNEKLFF	TGTGCCAGCAGCTTATACAGGGGTCCTGCAACTAATGAAAAACTGTTTTTT
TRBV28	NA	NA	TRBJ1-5	CASSQMGRGNQPQHF	TGTGCCAGCAGCCAGATGGGGCGGGGGAATCAGCCCCAGCATTTT
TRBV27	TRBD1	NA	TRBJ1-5	CASSLLGDRGQPQHF	TGTGCCAGCAGTTTATTAGGGGACAGGGGTCAGCCCCAGCATTTT
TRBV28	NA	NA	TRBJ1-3	CASSLDRFSGNTIYF	TGTGCCAGCAGTTTAGACAGATTCTCTGGAAACACCATATATTTT
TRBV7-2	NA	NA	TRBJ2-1	CASSFLRENEQFF	TGTGCCAGCAGCTTCCTCCGCGAGAATGAGCAGTTCTTC
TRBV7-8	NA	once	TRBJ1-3	CASSPVDTIYF	TGTGCCAGCAGCCCCGTCGACACCATATATTTT
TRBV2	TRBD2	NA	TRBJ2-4	CASSFLAGRNIQYF	TGTGCCAGCAGTTTTCTAGCGGGGCGAAACATTCAGTACTTC
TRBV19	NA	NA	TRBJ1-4	CASTNGRGREKLFF	TGTGCCAGTACAAACGGTCGGGGTCGGGAAAAACTGTTTTTT
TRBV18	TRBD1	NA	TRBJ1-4	CASIGTGHEKLFF	TGTGCCAGCATCGGGACAGGGCATGAAAAACTGTTTTTT
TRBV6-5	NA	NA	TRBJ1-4	CASSFGSKEGKLFF	TGTGCCAGCAGTTTCGGGTCAAAAGAGGGAAAACTGTTTTTT
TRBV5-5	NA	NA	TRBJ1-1	CASLRQYMNTEAFF	TGTGCCAGCCTAAGACAGTACATGAACACTGAAGCTTTCTTT
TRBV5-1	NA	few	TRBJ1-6	CASSLGQPRKSPLHF	TGCGCCAGCAGCTTGGGACAGCCGCGTAAATCACCCCTCCACTTT
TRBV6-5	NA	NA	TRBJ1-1	CASSYSGWATEAFF	TGTGCCAGCAGTTACTCGGGCTGGGCGACTGAAGCTTTCTTT
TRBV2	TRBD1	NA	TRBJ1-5	CASRGTGGGQPQHF	TGTGCCAGCAGAGGGACAGGGGGCGGTCAGCCCCAGCATTTT
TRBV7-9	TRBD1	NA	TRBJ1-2	CASSNRDRLLGGGYTF	TGTGCCAGCAGCAACCGGGACAGACTTCTCGGTGGTGGCTACACCTTC
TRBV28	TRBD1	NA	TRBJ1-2	CASSATGTGGNGYTF	TGTGCCAGCAGTGCCACCGGGACAGGGGGGAATGGCTACACCTTC
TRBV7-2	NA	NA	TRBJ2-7	CASSLPWDINYEQYF	TGTGCCAGCAGTCTTCCTTGGGACATCAACTACGAGCAGTACTTC
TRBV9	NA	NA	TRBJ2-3	CASSVGEGSRTDTQYF	TGTGCCAGCAGCGTAGGGGAAGGGAGCAGGACAGATACGCAGTATTTT
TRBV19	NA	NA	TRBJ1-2	CASSIPRAGGYTF	TGTGCCAGTAGTATACCCCGGGCGGGGGGCTACACCTTC
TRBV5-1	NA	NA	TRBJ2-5	CASSLDRVETQYF	TGCGCCAGCAGCTTGGACAGGGTCGAGACCCAGTACTTC
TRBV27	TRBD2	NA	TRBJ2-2	CASRTPGLAGGGTGELFF	TGTGCCAGCAGAACACCGGGACTAGCGGGGGGGGGCACCGGGGAGCTGTTTTTT
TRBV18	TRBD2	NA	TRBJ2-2	CASSPATSGATGELFF	TGTGCCAGCTCACCAGCGACTAGCGGGGCCACCGGGGAGCTGTTTTTT
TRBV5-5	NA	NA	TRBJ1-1	CASSLTSLNTEAFF	TGTGCCAGCAGCTTGACGAGTCTGAACACTGAAGCTTTCTTT
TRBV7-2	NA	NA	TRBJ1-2	CASSRVTGDRAYGYTF	TGTGCCAGCAGCCGGGTTACAGGAGACAGAGCCTATGGCTACACCTTC
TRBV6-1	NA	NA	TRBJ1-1	CASRLETGSEAFF	TGTGCCAGCAGGCTAGAGACAGGTTCTGAAGCTTTCTTT
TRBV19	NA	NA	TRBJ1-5	CASRLRQEHQPQHF	TGTGCCAGTAGGCTTAGGCAGGAACATCAGCCCCAGCATTTT
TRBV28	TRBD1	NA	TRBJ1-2	CATAGQVLYGYTF	TGTGCCACCGCTGGACAGGTTCTTTATGGCTACACCTTC
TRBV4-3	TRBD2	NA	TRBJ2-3	CASRRGGGRTDTQYF	TGCGCCAGCAGACGCGGGGGGGGCCGCACAGATACGCAGTATTTT